Shown below are 16 T cell receptor beta chains from a single sample sequenced in a study of blood T cell repertoires in COVID-19. Method: immunoSEQ multiplex PCR; TCRdb's copy keeps in-frame clones and lacks some. This sample yields tens of thousands of clones, of which approximately 85% are seen a single time; about 15% belongs to the top ten. Material: peripheral blood. The receptors derive from a human donor in a cohort sampled during active COVID-19. The donor label of this sample is uncertain.

V is TRBV19 and J is TRBJ2-7; D is uncertain. Germline assignment: CDR1 LNHDA and CDR2 SQIVND (reference sequence). The CDR3 length is 11 residues. Trimming took off 8 bases at V and 1 base at J, with 6 bases between the two ends. In DNA, the CDR3 is TGTGCCAGTGGCGGTTCCTACGAGCAGTACTTC. Translating it yields CASGGSYEQYF.

The J gene is TRBJ2-7, the V gene TRBV7-9; 11 bases align to TRBD1. Trimming removed 5 bases from V and 3 bases from J; junction bases left unmatched: 9. The germline CDR1 and CDR2 sequences are SEHNR and FQNEAQ (reference sequence). This CDR3 is built from 16 residues. This CDR3 is CASSPPRTGGGYEQYF. The CDR3 region has the DNA TGTGCCAGCAGCCCGCCAAGGACAGGGGGCGGCTACGAGCAGTACTTC.

The rearrangement links TRBV7-9 to TRBJ2-7, with 7 bases aligning to TRBD1. This CDR3 region has 13 residues. V lost 3 bases and J lost 6; bases outside the gene matches: 5. CDR1 SEHNR and CDR2 FQNEAQ come from the germline V gene (reference sequence). The CDR3 DNA sequence: TGTGCCAGCAGCTTCACAGGGGTAAGCGAGCAGTACTTC. Protein: CASSFTGVSEQYF.

This chain connects TRBV5-8 to TRBJ2-1; tentative D call: TRBD2 (5 bases). Trimming shortened V by 4 bases and J by 0 bases, and 17 bases separated the two germline ends. The CDR3 loop spans 17 amino acids. Germline-derived CDR1 and CDR2 are SGHTS and YDEGEE. Here the CDR3 reads CASSTGLFSSSYNEQFF. DNA of the CDR3: TGTGCCAGCAGCACCGGACTTTTCTCGAGCTCCTACAATGAGCAGTTCTTC.

The chain is built from TRBV5-4 and TRBJ1-6; TRBD1 matches at 7 bases. This CDR3 region has 15 residues. The trim removed 3 bases at V and 7 bases at J, leaving 7 bases unmatched. CDR1 is SGHNT, CDR2 YYREEE, per germline (reference sequence). CDR3 sequence: CASSYAGTANSPLHF. CDR3 DNA sequence: TGTGCCAGCAGCTACGCCGGGACAGCAAATTCACCCCTCCACTTT.

The CDR3 sequence is CASSDPSGGAGTDTQYF. CDR3 in DNA: TGTGCCAGCAGTGACCCTAGCGGGGGGGCAGGTACAGATACGCAGTATTTT. V gene TRBV6-1 combines with J gene TRBJ2-3; TRBD2 matches 12 bases. V gave up 3 bases and J gave up 3 bases; unmatched junction bases: 7. Germline CDR1 is MNHNS and CDR2 is SASEGT. CDR3 length equals 17 residues.

This clone has just one count. This chain links TRBV28 with TRBJ2-4, with 7 bases aligning to TRBD1. This CDR3 is built from 14 residues. V lost 5 bases, J lost 3 bases, and 4 bases stayed unmatched. Germline loops: CDR1 MDHEN, CDR2 SYDVKM. This CDR3 is CASSPRTGKNIQYF. The CDR3 DNA reads as TGTGCCAGCAGTCCGAGGACAGGCAAAAACATTCAGTACTTC.

The chain combines TRBV7-3 with TRBJ2-2; D unresolved. The V end lost 5 bases, the J end lost 4 bases, and 8 bases lay between the germline ends. This CDR3 has 13 residues. Per the germline V gene, CDR1 is SGHTA and CDR2 is FQGTGA. CDR3 nucleotide sequence: TGTGCCAGCAGCAACGAAGCCACCGGGGAGCTGTTTTTT. It specifies CASSNEATGELFF.

V is TRBV27 and J is TRBJ2-4, with D possibly matching TRBD1 (6 bases). The germline V gene has CDR1 MNHEY and CDR2 SMNVEV (reference sequence). The CDR3 is 17 amino acids. The V and J ends lost 3 bases and 0 bases respectively, with 15 bases between them. CDR3 loop: CASSLYRDLLAKNIQYF. CDR3 DNA sequence: TGTGCCAGCAGTTTGTACAGGGACCTCCTAGCCAAAAACATTCAGTACTTC.

CDR3 protein: CASSTTSGETQYF. CDR3 nucleotide sequence: TGTGCCAGTAGTACGACTAGCGGAGAGACCCAGTACTTC. The V call is TRBV19, the J call TRBJ2-5; TRBD2 matches at 9 bases. With V trimmed by 4 bases and J by 4 bases, 1 base remained unmatched. The CDR3 sequence is 13 residues long. CDR1 and CDR2 (germline): LNHDA, SQIVND (reference sequence).

The V and J genes are TRBV7-6 and TRBJ1-2; 7 positions match TRBD1. Trimming took 1 base from V and 8 from J; bases not matched to a gene: 4. CDR3 length: 13 residues. Germline lookup yields CDR1 SGHVS and CDR2 FNYEAQ. DNA of the CDR3: TGTGCCAGCAGCTTAGAGCAGGGGGGAGGCTACACCTTC. Translated, it gives CASSLEQGGGYTF.

CDR3 sequence (DNA): TGTGCCAGCAGCTTAGAGGACAGGCCCCCAATCCAGTACTTC. Its protein is CASSLEDRPPIQYF. The V gene is TRBV7-2, the J gene TRBJ2-5; 7 bases match TRBD1. The CDR3 consists of 14 residues. Germline assignment: CDR1 SGHTA and CDR2 FQGNSA. Trimming at V came to 1 base and at J to 10 bases, leaving 9 bases not matched to a gene.

The J gene is TRBJ2-3, the V gene TRBV7-3; 7 bases are a match to TRBD1. The CDR3 loop spans 15 amino acids. CDR1 and CDR2 (germline): SGHTA, FQGTGA. Trimming at V came to 5 bases and at J to 2 bases, leaving 7 bases not matched to a gene. The CDR3, as DNA: TGTGCCAGCAGCCCCCTGGGACAGCCCACAGATACGCAGTATTTT. This encodes CASSPLGQPTDTQYF.

The V call is TRBV6-5, the J call TRBJ1-6; D possibly corresponds to TRBD1 (5 bases). This CDR3 contains 14 residues. Germline loops: CDR1 MNHEY, CDR2 SVGAGI. The V gene lost 0 bases and the J gene lost 10 bases, with 10 bases spanning the gap. The CDR3 reads CASSYSGVWSPLHF. In nucleotides, the CDR3 is TGTGCCAGCAGTTACTCAGGGGTATGGTCACCCCTCCACTTT.

The V gene is TRBV6-5, the J gene TRBJ2-7; 10 nucleotides match TRBD1. CDR1 is MNHEY and CDR2 is SVGAGI in the germline V gene. Trimming took 6 bases from V and 5 from J; bases not matched to a gene: 7. This CDR3 has 14 residues. The CDR3 DNA follows: TGTGCCAGCAGGGAGACAGGGGGCATCCACGAGCAGTACTTC. It translates to CASRETGGIHEQYF.

The chain carries TRBV6-1 and TRBJ2-5, with 7 bases matching TRBD2. This CDR3 region has 15 residues. CDR1 is MNHNS, CDR2 SASEGT, per germline. The junction had 5 bases not matched to a gene; V was cut back by 2 bases and J by 2 bases. This chain's CDR3 is CASSEWEGSQETQYF. Here the CDR3 DNA reads TGTGCCAGCAGTGAATGGGAGGGCTCTCAAGAGACCCAGTACTTC.